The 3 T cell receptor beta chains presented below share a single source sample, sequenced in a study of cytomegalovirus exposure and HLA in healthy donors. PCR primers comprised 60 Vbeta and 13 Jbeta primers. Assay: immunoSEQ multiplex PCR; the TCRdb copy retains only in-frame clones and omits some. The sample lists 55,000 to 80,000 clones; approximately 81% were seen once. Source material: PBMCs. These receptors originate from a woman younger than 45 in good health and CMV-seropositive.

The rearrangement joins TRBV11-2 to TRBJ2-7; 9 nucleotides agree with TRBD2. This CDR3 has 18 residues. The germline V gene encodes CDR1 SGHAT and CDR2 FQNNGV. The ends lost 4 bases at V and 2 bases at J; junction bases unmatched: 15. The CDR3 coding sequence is TGTGCCAGCAGCTGGAGGGGGCTAGCGGGGAGGGGGGCCTACGAGCAGTACTTC. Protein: CASSWRGLAGRGAYEQYF.

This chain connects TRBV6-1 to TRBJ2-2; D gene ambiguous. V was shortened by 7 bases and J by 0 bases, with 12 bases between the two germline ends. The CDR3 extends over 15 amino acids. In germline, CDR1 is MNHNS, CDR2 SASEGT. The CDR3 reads CASMVSTSNTGELFF. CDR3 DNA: TGTGCCAGCATGGTTAGCACGTCGAACACCGGGGAGCTGTTTTTT.

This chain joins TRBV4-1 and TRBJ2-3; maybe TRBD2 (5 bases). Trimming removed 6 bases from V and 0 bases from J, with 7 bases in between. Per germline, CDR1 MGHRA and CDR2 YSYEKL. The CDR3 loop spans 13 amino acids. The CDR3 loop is CASRAESTDTQYF. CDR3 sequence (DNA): TGCGCCAGCAGAGCGGAGAGCACAGATACGCAGTATTTT.